This entry concerns a single T cell receptor (beta chain). It lacks a known antigen. Nothing much larger sits one base from this clone, and base qualities are not available. This sample stems from a study of T cell responses to AZD1222 COVID-19 vaccine (dated by TCRdb to about 2021). Regarding the complete study: AZD1222 recipients given second doses at about 4 weeks or at about 12 weeks were pooled, since spike-specific TCR depth and breadth were not found to differ between the two schedules. Trial participants were enrolled into age subgroups of 18-55, 56-69 and 70-plus years, which contained about 150, 28 and 57 TCR-sequenced participants, respectively. A total of approximately 240 trial participants underwent TCR sequencing, of whom about 200 had received two doses of AZD1222 and around 25 had received two doses of the MenACWY control vaccine. The paper as a whole reports these results and caveats: The 56-69-year group was small, and its depth increase did not reach significance, likely because of low power. Conclusions about previously exposed vaccinees are limited because only five to seven AZD1222 recipients were SARS-CoV-2 seropositive at baseline. Participants were mostly white British and included more females than males, and it was suggested by the authors that clonal diversity may have been underestimated. CD4 TCRs associated with the vaccine covered the entire spike protein, and the dominant responses were in regions 160-218 and 743-854. Because no samples from the day 14 peak response were available, repertoires could be characterized only after the peak T cell response. After two AZD1222 doses, both the breadth and the depth of spike-specific TCRs were significantly higher than at day 0 and than in MenACWY recipients. Reportedly, almost half of the unique spike-specific TCRs recognized epitopes lying outside the regions that are mutated in the B.1.351 and B.1.1.7 variants.

The CDR3 regions of human TCRbeta chains were analyzed by immunosequencing. Regarding the original processing steps: Repertoire TCRs were matched against a reference library of SARS-CoV-2-specific TCRs generated with the MIRA antigen-specificity platform. Breadth was defined as the fraction of unique TCRs that were SARS-CoV-2-associated, and depth was defined as the fraction of total T cells that were SARS-CoV-2-associated. Using the MIRA data, every spike-specific TCR was mapped to the spike region that the TCR reacted to and assigned to either a CD4 or a CD8 class. Log10-transformed breadth and depth values were compared by one-way ANOVA with Sidak's multiple comparisons tests. TCRdb took over this immuneACCESS table, retaining in-frame rearrangements with V and J assigned. Such tables are incomplete; in checked studies, under half of the missing clones stem from an unresolved V gene, and the remainder is unexplained. The V and J calls and the clone size are those of that table, but D and trimming were determined from the DNA. Present in this sample are around 130,000 clones, 93% of which were seen just once. In total, the top ten clones hold 0.9% to 0.95% of the sample.

In light of the paper, this sample's time point label describes: baseline before first vaccination. Vaccinee samples were obtained from the UK trials COV001 and COV002, which included a single-blind randomized controlled phase 2/3 trial of AZD1222 (ChAdOx1 nCoV-19) in healthy adults. For TCRbeta chain sequencing, PBMC samples were collected from trial participants at day 0 and at day 28 after the second dose. CDR1 and CDR2 are read off the germline V gene as MGHRA and YSYEKL. V has 0 bases trimmed and J has 1 base trimmed; junction bases matching no gene number 11. The CDR3 measures 19 amino acids from cysteine to phenylalanine. Only CDR3 DNA remains: 57 bases, in frame from the first base.

The clonotype comes from an adult in good health. The chain is made from TRBV4-1 and TRBJ2-5; TRBD2 fits 10 bases in the junction. The sample was peripheral blood, taken on day 0 of AZD1222 vaccination. The CDR3 corresponds to CASSQDSPWSGGAQETQYF. The DNA is TGCGCCAGCAGCCAAGATAGTCCTTGGAGCGGGGGGGCCCAAGAGACCCAGTACTTC.